This entry lists 5 T cell receptor beta chains sequenced from one sample in a study of control samples from healthy donors and cancer patients. Sequencing used immunoSEQ multiplex PCR; TCRdb keeps in-frame clones, though not all of them. The sample yields tens of thousands of clones, 85% to 90% seen once. Sequencing used PBMCs. Every receptor here comes from a woman aged 45-59 years with colorectal cancer.

The rearrangement uses TRBV10-2 and TRBJ2-7, with D tentatively TRBD2 (6 bases). V gave up 2 bases and J gave up 5 bases, with 10 bases separating them. CDR1 WSHSY and CDR2 SAAADI come from the germline V gene. The CDR3 length is 13 residues. The CDR3 loop reads CASSERAGNEQYV. The CDR3 bases are TGCGCCAGCAGTGAGAGAGCGGGTAACGAGCAGTACGTC.

In its sample, this clone was seen once. V and J are TRBV7-2 and TRBJ2-1; 12 nucleotides line up with TRBD2. J lost 0 bases, V lost 5 bases, and 11 bases had no gene match. The CDR3 covers 19 residues. Germline V gene data show CDR1 as SGHTA and CDR2 as FQGNSA. CDR3 amino acids: CASSLRTSGVTNSYNEQFF. CDR3 coding DNA: TGTGCCAGCAGCCTAAGGACTAGCGGGGTAACAAACTCCTACAATGAGCAGTTCTTC.

The chain has TRBV5-1 and TRBJ2-3; 11 bases line up with TRBD2. Per the germline V gene, CDR1 is SGHRS and CDR2 is YFSETQ. The CDR3 totals 15 residues. After removal of 4 bases from V and 1 base from J, the junction contained 2 bases not matched to a gene. CDR3 amino acids: CASSPTSGGTDTQYF. The CDR3 region has the DNA TGCGCCAGCAGCCCGACTAGCGGGGGCACAGATACGCAGTATTTT. Supplemented by reference TRBV5-1 and TRBJ2-3, the full variable domain reads KAGVTQTPRYLIKTRGQQVTLSCSPISGHRSVSWYQQTPGQGLQFLFEYFSETQRNKGNFPGRFSGRQFSNSRSEMNVSTLELGDSALYLCASSPTSGGTDTQYFGPGTRLTVL.

The V gene is TRBV12-3 or TRBV12-4, the J gene TRBJ1-5, with unresolved D. V shed 3 bases and J shed 4 bases, with 7 bases lying between them. The CDR3 consists of 13 residues. The CDR3 is CASSFDYNQPQHF. The CDR3 DNA is TGTGCCAGCAGTTTCGACTATAATCAGCCCCAGCATTTT.

This rearrangement joins TRBV27 to TRBJ1-5; 11 nucleotides agree with TRBD1. Looked up from germline, CDR1 is MNHEY and CDR2 is SMNVEV (reference sequence). The V gene end was trimmed by 8 bases and the J gene end by 0 bases; junction bases not matched to a gene: 3. This CDR3 is 15 amino acids long. CDR3 loop: CASGQGANSNQPQHF. The DNA for the CDR3 is TGTGCCAGCGGACAGGGGGCGAATAGCAATCAGCCCCAGCATTTT.